A single sample is the source of the 3 T cell receptor beta chains below, sequenced in a study of blood T cell repertoires in COVID-19. Repertoires were generated with immunoSEQ multiplex PCR, while TCRdb's copy carries only in-frame clones and drops some. The profile shows 200,000 to 250,000 clones, roughly 89% of them singletons. The specimen was PBMCs or T cells enriched from blood (not recorded which). Source of these receptors: a woman between 40 and 50 years old who had recovered from COVID-19.

The rearrangement links TRBV20-1 to TRBJ2-7; 7 nucleotides align to TRBD2. The CDR3 has 11 residues. After removal of 3 bases from V and 4 bases from J, the junction contained 0 bases not matched to a gene. Germline CDR1 and CDR2: DFQATT and SNEGSKA (reference sequence). The CDR3 protein is CSARRGYEQYV. For the CDR3, the DNA is TGCAGTGCTAGGCGGGGGTACGAGCAGTACGTC.

The V gene is TRBV6-4, the J gene TRBJ2-1; tentative D call: TRBD1 (5 bases). The germline V gene encodes CDR1 MRHNA and CDR2 SNTAGT. V was clipped by 6 bases and J by 3 bases, with 9 bases between them. CDR3 length: 13 amino acids. The CDR3 protein is CASSADNYNEQFF. The CDR3 DNA follows: TGTGCCAGCAGCGCGGACAACTACAATGAGCAGTTCTTC.

This sequence joins TRBV27 and TRBJ2-2; TRBD2 matches at 10 bases. V shed 4 bases, J shed 5 bases, and the junction held 7 bases outside the gene matches. The germline gives CDR1 MNHEY, CDR2 SMNVEV (reference sequence). CDR3 size: 16 residues. The CDR3 loop reads CASSSTSGMRTGELFF. For the CDR3, the DNA is TGTGCCAGCAGTTCCACTAGCGGGATGAGGACCGGGGAGCTGTTTTTT.